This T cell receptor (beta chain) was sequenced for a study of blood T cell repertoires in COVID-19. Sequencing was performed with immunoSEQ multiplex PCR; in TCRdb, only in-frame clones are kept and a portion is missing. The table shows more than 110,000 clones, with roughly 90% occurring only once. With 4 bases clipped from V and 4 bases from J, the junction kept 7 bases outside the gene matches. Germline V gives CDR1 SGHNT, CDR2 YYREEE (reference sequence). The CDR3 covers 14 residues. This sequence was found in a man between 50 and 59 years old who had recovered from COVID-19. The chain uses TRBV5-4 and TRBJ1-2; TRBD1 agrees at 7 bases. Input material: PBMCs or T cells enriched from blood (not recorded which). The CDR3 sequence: CASSLRDRSYGYTF. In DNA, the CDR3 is TGTGCCAGCAGCCTCCGGGACAGAAGCTATGGCTACACCTTC.